Sequencing of this T cell receptor (beta chain) was carried out in a study of cytomegalovirus exposure and HLA in healthy donors. The study ran its PCR with 60 Vbeta and 13 Jbeta primers. Repertoires were generated with immunoSEQ multiplex PCR, while TCRdb's copy carries only in-frame clones and drops some. The table includes 150,000 to 200,000 clones, 84% detected once. Input material: PBMCs. This TCR came from a man over 45 in good health and CMV-seropositive.

The CDR3 loop reads CASSEGTLGETQYF. The CDR3 coding sequence is TGTGCCAGCAGTGAGGGGACTTTGGGGGAGACCCAGTACTTC. This rearrangement joins TRBV25-1 to TRBJ2-5, with a possible D match to TRBD2 (6 bases). The CDR3 has 14 residues. Germline CDR1 is MGHDK and CDR2 is SYGVNS. V was pared by 3 bases and J by 5 bases, with 13 bases between.